These 14 T cell receptor beta chains share one sample of origin, sequenced in a study of Ad26.COV2.S vaccination and SARS-CoV-2 variants (dated by TCRdb to the early 2020s). The sample's treatment or condition label, decoded: roughly 19 received Ad26.COV2.S at low or high dose, single or two shots; about 5 received placebo; per-sample allocation not given. Repertoires of vaccine and placebo recipients were sequenced from samples taken on day 63 after the first injection. The method was the immunoSEQ multiplex PCR assay. The table was pulled from immuneACCESS by TCRdb, which kept in-frame rearrangements only. Such tables lose some clones; where checked, under half of the loss comes from unresolved V genes, and the rest has no known cause. A total of hundreds of thousands of clones appear in this sample, roughly 90% of them only once. The ten largest make up 1.5% of the sample. The source material was peripheral blood, sampled in a trial of Ad26.COV2.S vaccine versus placebo. Receptor source: a person aged 18 to 59 who received the Ad26.COV2.S COVID-19 vaccine or a placebo.

This clone has a handful of counts. The chain joins TRBV7-2 to TRBJ1-4; D is uncertain. CDR1 is SGHTA, CDR2 FQGNSA, per germline. V lost 5 bases and J 8 bases, leaving 12 bases between the germline ends. This CDR3 is 13 amino acids long. CDR3: CASSLSDGEKLFF. CDR3 DNA sequence: TGTGCCAGCAGCCTCTCGGACGGCGAAAAACTGTTTTTT.

This rearrangement joins TRBV25-1 to TRBJ2-6, with D tentatively TRBD1 (6 bases). V lost 9 bases, J lost 0 bases, and 15 bases lay in between. This CDR3 has 16 amino acids. Germline V gene data show CDR1 as MGHDK and CDR2 as SYGVNS. CDR3 in DNA: TGTGCCAGTAGACAGGTGGGGACCTCTGGGGCCAACGTCCTGACTTTC. Translating it yields CASRQVGTSGANVLTF.

The chain is built from TRBV28 and TRBJ1-5, with 7 bases lining up with TRBD1. Germline values: CDR1 MDHEN, CDR2 SYDVKM. The CDR3 loop spans 13 amino acids. J lost 3 bases, V lost 8 bases, and 4 bases had no gene match. The CDR3 protein is CASRQGNNQPQHF. CDR3 coding DNA: TGTGCCAGCCGACAGGGAAACAATCAGCCCCAGCATTTT.

The genes are TRBV6-5 and TRBJ2-5; 10 nucleotides align to TRBD2. The length of the CDR3 is 13 residues. Germline values: CDR1 MNHEY, CDR2 SVGAGI. V lost 6 bases, J lost 5 bases, and 3 bases stayed unmatched. The CDR3 spells CASRIAGGETQYF. The DNA of the CDR3 is TGTGCCAGCAGAATAGCGGGAGGTGAGACCCAGTACTTC.

This clone was found a few times. J is TRBJ2-7 and V is TRBV7-9; 8 bases match TRBD1. CDR1 SEHNR and CDR2 FQNEAQ come from the germline V gene (reference sequence). The CDR3 runs 15 residues. V was clipped by 4 bases and J by 4 bases; unmatched bases: 9. Written as DNA, the CDR3 is TGTGCCAGCAGCTGGCCAGGGGGCTCTGAGTACGAGCAGTACTTC. Residues: CASSWPGGSEYEQYF.

The chain is built from TRBV7-2 and TRBJ1-2; 8 positions match TRBD1. Germline V gene lookup returns CDR1 SGHTA and CDR2 FQGNSA. V was clipped by 5 bases and J by 5 bases; unmatched bases: 7. CDR3 length: 14 amino acids. The CDR3 DNA reads as TGTGCCAGCAGCCCAGACAGGGGCCTATATGGCTACACCTTC. It yields the protein CASSPDRGLYGYTF.

The V gene is TRBV7-9, the J gene TRBJ1-2; 7 bases agree with TRBD1. Trimming at V came to 6 bases and at J to 6 bases, leaving 10 bases not matched to a gene. The CDR3 covers 14 residues. Germline assignment: CDR1 SEHNR and CDR2 FQNEAQ (reference sequence). CDR3 nucleotide sequence: TGTGCCAGCAGTACAGAAGGGGGCGGACATGGCTACACCTTC. It encodes CASSTEGGGHGYTF.

The chain employs TRBV7-2 and TRBJ1-4; TRBD1 aligns across 10 bases. The CDR3 extends over 14 amino acids. Germline trimming cut 5 bases from V and 11 bases from J; bases unmatched to any gene: 8. Germline CDR1 reads SGHTA; CDR2 reads FQGNSA. The CDR3 sequence: CASSNRDRGTKLFF. The DNA of the CDR3 is TGTGCCAGCAGCAACCGGGACAGGGGAACGAAACTGTTTTTT.

The chain joins TRBV2 to TRBJ1-5; a weak D match, TRBD1 (5 bases). V was pared by 4 bases and J by 7 bases, with 17 bases between. Per germline, CDR1 SNHLY and CDR2 FYNNEI. This CDR3 spans 15 amino acids. CDR3 amino acids: CASSGDRRAKQPQHF. As DNA, the CDR3 is TGTGCCAGCAGTGGGGACCGCAGGGCAAAGCAGCCCCAGCATTTT.

The chain has TRBV6-5 and TRBJ2-6; D might be TRBD1 (7 bases). V was shortened by 6 bases and J by 0 bases, with 9 bases between the two germline ends. CDR1 MNHEY and CDR2 SVGAGI come from the germline V gene. The length of the CDR3 is 15 residues. CDR3 in DNA: TGTGCCAGCAGGCAGGGGGGCTCTGGGGCCAACGTCCTGACTTTC. It codes for CASRQGGSGANVLTF.

The V gene is TRBV7-2, the J gene TRBJ1-5, with no clear D. There are 14 residues in the CDR3. The V and J ends lost 2 bases and 2 bases respectively, with 7 bases between them. Germline V gene lookup returns CDR1 SGHTA and CDR2 FQGNSA. CDR3 sequence: CASSLMQGNQPQHF. CDR3 DNA sequence: TGTGCCAGCAGCTTAATGCAGGGCAATCAGCCCCAGCATTTT.

Of note for this clone: Other DNA sequences of this sample code for an identical CDR3. This chain links TRBV3-1 (or the pseudogene TRBV3-2) with TRBJ2-5; D possibly uses TRBD1 or TRBD2 (6 bases each). The CDR3 spans 14 residues. The germline CDR1 and CDR2 sequences are LGHDT and YNNKEL (reference sequence). V dropped 0 bases and J dropped 5 bases, with 10 bases sitting between them. The CDR3 here is CASSQDQGRETQYF. The CDR3 coding sequence is TGTGCCAGCAGCCAAGATCAGGGGAGGGAGACCCAGTACTTC.

The chain links TRBV7-2 to TRBJ1-3, with D maybe TRBD1 (5 bases). V gave up 0 bases and J gave up 3 bases, with 6 bases separating them. The CDR3 is 14 amino acids. Germline V gene sequence: CDR1 SGHTA, CDR2 FQGNSA. For the CDR3, the DNA is TGTGCCAGCAGCTTAGCGGGGGATGGAAACACCATATATTTT. The encoded protein is CASSLAGDGNTIYF.

The rearrangement uses TRBV25-1 and TRBJ1-1; 7 nucleotides agree with TRBD1. The CDR3 runs 14 residues. Germline CDR1 and CDR2: MGHDK and SYGVNS. The trim removed 4 bases at V and 2 bases at J, leaving 4 bases unmatched. CDR3 region: CASSVGGTNTEAFF. CDR3 sequence (DNA): TGTGCCAGCAGTGTAGGGGGCACCAACACTGAAGCTTTCTTT.